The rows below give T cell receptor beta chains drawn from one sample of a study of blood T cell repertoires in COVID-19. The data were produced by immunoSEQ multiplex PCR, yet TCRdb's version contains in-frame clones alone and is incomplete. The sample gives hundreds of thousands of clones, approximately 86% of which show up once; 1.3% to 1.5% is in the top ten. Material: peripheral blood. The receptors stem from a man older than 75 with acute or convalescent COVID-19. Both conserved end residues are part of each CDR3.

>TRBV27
CASRTSGGVTGELFF
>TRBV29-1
CSVGGWESGEQYF
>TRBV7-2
CASSLWGTSSWEQYF
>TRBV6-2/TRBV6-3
CASSRTGTFPRGGYTF
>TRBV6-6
CASRVDRAEGQPQHF
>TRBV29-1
CSVALAGSYNEQFF
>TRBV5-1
CASGPGQGPQETQYF
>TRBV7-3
CASSLNRGTGELFF
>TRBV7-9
CASSRGTGVNEQYF
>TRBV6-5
CASSYRGRSYEQYF
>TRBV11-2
CASSFEGDTQYF
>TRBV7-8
CASSLGTVNYGYTF
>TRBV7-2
CASSLMGLNTEAFF
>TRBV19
CASSPTGGRTEAFF
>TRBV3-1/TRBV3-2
CASSQEGAVGTDTQYF
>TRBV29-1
CSGAGVSYEQYF
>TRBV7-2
CASSLVWRDTEAFF
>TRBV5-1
CASSLTTATNEKLFF
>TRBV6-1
CASSEAPVSYEQYF
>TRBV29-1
CSVAGGGLQFF
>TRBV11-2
CASSFTAGEQYF
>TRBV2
CASSVENTGELFF
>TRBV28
CASRQGSNYGYTF
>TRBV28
CASSFGSQVRPQHF
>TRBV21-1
CASSQSTNEKLFF
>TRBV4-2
CASSPAGQGVETQYF
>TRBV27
CASSRGRNTGELFF
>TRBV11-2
CASSFSDRGLYEQYF
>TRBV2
CASAGGRLLSGGYTF
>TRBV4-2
CASSQEGGTNTYNEQFF
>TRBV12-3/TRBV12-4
CASSFGAYNEQFF
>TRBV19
CASRPPGSYTEAFF